The 16 T cell receptor beta chains listed next were all sequenced from one sample in a study of blood T cell repertoires in COVID-19 (dated by TCRdb to 2019 to 2021). The method was the immunoSEQ multiplex PCR assay. TCRdb stores this immuneACCESS table with in-frame sequences only. Part of the clones is absent; in the studies checked, under half of the shortfall reflects unresolved V genes, and no reason is known for the rest. The sample table contains some 150,000 clones; only one count was recorded for around 84% of them. In total, the top ten clones hold 2.2% of the sample. The sequencing input was peripheral blood. All receptors derive from a man in his sixties or seventies with acute or convalescent COVID-19.

CDR3 protein: CASSLGRQRVETQYF. The CDR3 DNA is TGTGCCAGCAGCTTAGGTCGCCAGCGGGTGGAGACCCAGTACTTC. The V and J genes are TRBV7-6 and TRBJ2-5, with D perhaps matching TRBD2 (6 bases). Germline-derived CDR1 and CDR2 are SGHVS and FNYEAQ. The CDR3 totals 15 residues. V lost 1 base and J lost 5, with 14 bases in between.

This rearrangement joins TRBV11-3 to TRBJ2-1; TRBD1 aligns across 7 bases. The CDR3 is 13 amino acids. Germline CDR1 is SGHNT and CDR2 is YENEEA. J gave up 7 bases and V 5 bases, and 5 bases lay outside the gene matches. CDR3 protein: CASSVTTGNEQFF. In DNA form, the CDR3 reads TGTGCCAGCAGCGTAACGACAGGGAATGAGCAGTTCTTC.

The chain has TRBV18 and TRBJ1-1, with 7 nucleotides matching TRBD1. The CDR3 totals 15 residues. Germline assignment: CDR1 KGHSH and CDR2 LQKENI. V dropped 0 bases and J dropped 4; count of bases not matched to a gene: 5. This CDR3 is CASSPPSGGGTEAFF. For the CDR3, the DNA is TGTGCCAGCTCACCACCGTCAGGGGGAGGCACTGAAGCTTTCTTT.

The sample holds one count of this clone. This rearrangement joins TRBV6-1 to TRBJ1-2; 11 nucleotides match TRBD1. V lost 2 bases, J lost 7 bases, and 3 bases stayed unmatched. CDR3 length: 14 residues. The germline gives CDR1 MNHNS, CDR2 SASEGT. In DNA, the CDR3 is TGTGCCAGCAGTGAATTGGGGACAGGGGGTGGCTACACCTTC. This sequence encodes CASSELGTGGGYTF.

The V gene is TRBV19, the J gene TRBJ2-3, with D perhaps TRBD2 (6 bases). Trimming took 7 bases from V and 1 from J, leaving 15 bases between them. The CDR3 is 15 amino acids. Germline-derived CDR1 and CDR2 are LNHDA and SQIVND (reference sequence). For the CDR3, the DNA is TGTGCCAGTACTGGCGGGACGTGGGGCACAGATACGCAGTATTTT. It translates to CASTGGTWGTDTQYF. The whole variable domain, filled in from reference TRBV19 and TRBJ2-3, reads DGGITQSPKYLFRKEGQNVTLSCEQNLNHDAMYWYRQDPGQGLRLIYYSQIVNDFQKGDIAEGYSVSREKKESFPLTVTSAQKNPTAFYLCASTGGTWGTDTQYFGPGTRLTVL.

The chain joins TRBV7-8 to TRBJ1-2, with a possible D match to TRBD1 (5 bases). V was pared by 4 bases and J by 0 bases, with 15 bases between. The CDR3 covers 16 residues. Germline V gene lookup returns CDR1 SGHVS and CDR2 FQNEAQ. CDR3 sequence (DNA): TGTGCCAGCAGCTCCCGCGGGGGGGACCCTAACTATGGCTACACCTTC. The encoded protein is CASSSRGGDPNYGYTF.

The chain links TRBV14 to TRBJ1-2, with D possibly matching TRBD1 (5 bases). The V end lost 8 bases, the J end lost 4 bases, and 17 bases lay between the germline ends. Germline V CDR1 and CDR2: SGHDN, FVKESK. CDR3 length: 14 residues. CDR3 residues: CASAAGGGFYGYTF. The CDR3 DNA sequence: TGTGCCAGCGCCGCGGGGGGAGGATTCTATGGCTACACCTTC. The full variable domain, rest sourced from reference TRBV14 and TRBJ1-2, is EAGVTQFPSHSVIEKGQTVTLRCDPISGHDNLYWYRRVMGKEIKFLLHFVKESKQDESGMPNNRFLAERTGGTYSTLKVQPAELEDSGVYFCASAAGGGFYGYTFGSGTRLTVV.

The chain is built from TRBV5-1 and TRBJ2-2; weak D call: TRBD2 (6 bases). With 1 base removed from V and 6 bases from J, the gap between germline ends came to 16 bases. The CDR3 runs to 16 residues. Germline-derived CDR1 and CDR2 are SGHRS and YFSETQ. The CDR3, as DNA: TGCGCCAGCAGCTTGATCGCTCGGGGGTTGTCCGGGGAGCTGTTTTTT. This sequence encodes CASSLIARGLSGELFF. Full variable domain (missing parts from reference TRBV5-1 and TRBJ2-2): KAGVTQTPRYLIKTRGQQVTLSCSPISGHRSVSWYQQTPGQGLQFLFEYFSETQRNKGNFPGRFSGRQFSNSRSEMNVSTLELGDSALYLCASSLIARGLSGELFFGEGSRLTVL.

J is TRBJ1-6 and V is TRBV28; D is perhaps TRBD1 (5 bases). This CDR3 has 18 amino acids. The V and J ends lost 7 bases and 5 bases respectively, with 24 bases between them. Germline values: CDR1 MDHEN, CDR2 SYDVKM. Here the CDR3 DNA reads TGTGCCAGCATCCCGAGCCAGGGTTATCTTCGAGATAATTCACCCCTCCACTTT. Its translation is CASIPSQGYLRDNSPLHF. The entire variable domain, with the rest obtained from reference TRBV28 and TRBJ1-6, is as follows: DVKVTQSSRYLVKRTGEKVFLECVQDMDHENMFWYRQDPGLGLRLIYFSYDVKMKEKGDIPEGYSVSREKKERFSLILESASTNQTSMYLCASIPSQGYLRDNSPLHFGNGTRLTVT.

The genes are TRBV6-1 and TRBJ1-5, with D unclear. Germline V lookup: CDR1 MNHNS, CDR2 SASEGT. V lost 2 bases and J 7 bases, leaving 15 bases between the germline ends. The CDR3 extends over 15 amino acids. The CDR3 coding sequence is TGTGCCAGCAGTGAACTAGCGGGCGGTAGGCAGCCCCAGCATTTT. Translation gives CASSELAGGRQPQHF.

V and J are TRBV11-2 and TRBJ1-1, with D perhaps TRBD1 (5 bases). V gave up 2 bases and J gave up 2 bases, with 12 bases separating them. CDR3 length equals 15 residues. Germline V lookup: CDR1 SGHAT, CDR2 FQNNGV. This CDR3 is CASSLPFGGNTEAFF. The CDR3 coding sequence is TGTGCCAGCAGCTTACCCTTCGGGGGAAACACTGAAGCTTTCTTT.

The chain uses TRBV28 and TRBJ2-7; D gene uncertain. Germline lookup yields CDR1 MDHEN and CDR2 SYDVKM. Trimming took 3 bases from V and 0 from J, leaving 9 bases between them. The CDR3 sequence is 14 residues long. The CDR3 DNA reads TGTGCCAGCAGTTTTATTCTTAGCTCCTACGAGCAGTACTTC. Translating it yields CASSFILSSYEQYF. Full variable domain (missing parts from reference TRBV28 and TRBJ2-7): DVKVTQSSRYLVKRTGEKVFLECVQDMDHENMFWYRQDPGLGLRLIYFSYDVKMKEKGDIPEGYSVSREKKERFSLILESASTNQTSMYLCASSFILSSYEQYFGPGTRLTVT.

This chain links TRBV20-1 with TRBJ1-1, with D maybe TRBD1 (6 bases). V shed 3 bases and J shed 3 bases, with 17 bases lying between them. Looked up from germline, CDR1 is DFQATT and CDR2 is SNEGSKA (reference sequence). The CDR3 has 15 amino acids. The CDR3 sequence is CSASTGGAGDTEAFF. The CDR3 DNA is TGCAGTGCTAGTACGGGGGGGGCCGGGGACACTGAAGCTTTCTTT.

With regard to this clone: Different DNA sequences within this sample yield the same CDR3. J is TRBJ1-2 and V is TRBV5-1, with 8 nucleotides matching TRBD1. CDR3 length equals 15 residues. Germline values: CDR1 SGHRS, CDR2 YFSETQ. Losses at the gene ends were 4 bases for V and 2 bases for J; bases not matched to a gene: 7. Here the CDR3 DNA reads TGCGCCAGCAGCGAGCGACAGGGGCCAAACTATGGCTACACCTTC. Amino acids: CASSERQGPNYGYTF.

The chain recombines TRBV6-6 with TRBJ2-1; TRBD2 agrees at 8 bases. Germline CDR1 reads MNHNY; CDR2 reads SVGAGI (reference sequence). The CDR3 contains 14 residues. J lost 4 bases, V lost 5 bases, and 4 bases had no gene match. The CDR3 spells CASSRGLGYNEQFF. The CDR3 nucleotides are TGTGCCAGCAGTCGGGGACTAGGTTACAATGAGCAGTTCTTC.

The V gene is TRBV12-3 or TRBV12-4, the J gene TRBJ2-3; tentative D call: TRBD1 (5 bases). This CDR3 has 12 residues. Between the trimmed V and J ends, which lost 6 bases and 10 bases, there was a span of 14 bases. CDR3 nucleotides: TGTGCCAGCAGCTCCAGACAGAGAGCGCAGTATTTT. Translating gives CASSSRQRAQYF.